The 25 T cell receptor beta chains below come from one sample, sequenced in a study of cytomegalovirus exposure and HLA in healthy donors (TCRdb year 2017). Libraries were built with the immunoSEQ multiplex PCR assay. The multiplex PCR relied on a mix of 60 forward primers for TCR Vbeta segments and 13 reverse primers for TCR Jbeta segments. TCRdb carries this immuneACCESS record with in-frame sequences only. Its versions omit some clonotypes, under half of them owing to an unresolved V gene in the studies checked, with the rest unexplained. The sample table records about 79,000 clones; about two thirds of these occur just once. The leading ten clones occupy less than 8% of the sample. The source material was PBMCs. These receptors all stem from a woman aged 45-59 years in good health and CMV-seropositive.

This sequence joins TRBV10-3 and TRBJ2-5; TRBD1 might be the D (6 bases). TRBJ2-7 matches the DNA end more closely, so the J call is doubtful. There are 14 residues in the CDR3. Germline V gene sequence: CDR1 ENHRY, CDR2 SYGVKD. In DNA form, the CDR3 reads TGTGCCATTAAAAGGGACAACCACTCCTACGAGCAGTACTTC. As protein: CAIKRDNHSYEQYF.

The V gene is TRBV2, the J gene TRBJ2-2; 12 positions agree with TRBD1. The CDR3 spans 17 residues. V shed 2 bases and J 4 bases; nucleotides not matched to a gene: 5. The germline CDR1 and CDR2 sequences are SNHLY and FYNNEI. This CDR3 is CASSEPGTGGPTGELFF. DNA for the CDR3: TGTGCCAGCAGTGAACCCGGGACAGGGGGCCCCACCGGGGAGCTGTTTTTT.

The rearrangement uses TRBV5-5 and TRBJ1-2; no clear D gene. Per germline, CDR1 SGHKS and CDR2 YYEKEE (reference sequence). This CDR3 comprises 12 residues. V was cut by 0 bases and J by 6 bases, with 6 bases left in between. The CDR3 DNA reads as TGTGCCAGCAGCTTGGACGTAGATGGCTACACCTTC. Translating gives CASSLDVDGYTF. The whole variable domain, filled in from reference TRBV5-5 and TRBJ1-2, reads DAGVTQSPTHLIKTRGQQVTLRCSPISGHKSVSWYQQVLGQGPQFIFQYYEKEERGRGNFPDRFSARQFPNYSSELNVNALLLGDSALYLCASSLDVDGYTFGSGTRLTVV.

This clone was picked up one time. The V call is TRBV2, the J call TRBJ2-1; 11 nucleotides align to TRBD2. The CDR3 runs 13 residues. V lost 8 bases and J lost 15; bases outside the gene matches: 12. CDR1 and CDR2 (germline): SNHLY, FYNNEI. As DNA, the CDR3 is TGTGCCAGCGCCGTTAGAACTAGCGGGGGTTTGTTCTTC. Translating it yields CASAVRTSGGLFF.

This chain joins TRBV15 and TRBJ2-1; TRBD1 matches at 8 bases. Losses at the gene ends were 5 bases for V and 9 bases for J; bases not matched to a gene: 12. The CDR3 sequence is 15 residues long. The V gene's germline CDR1 is LNHNV and CDR2 YYDKDF (reference sequence). The CDR3 sequence: CATSFQGASRAEQFF. For the CDR3, the DNA is TGTGCCACCAGCTTCCAGGGGGCGTCCCGGGCTGAGCAGTTCTTC.

This clone turned up a few times. The junction differs from germline at one of its ends, possibly a read error. The J gene is TRBJ2-5, the V gene TRBV7-9; 7 bases map to TRBD1. Germline V CDR1 and CDR2: SEHNR, FQNEAQ (reference sequence). This CDR3 comprises 13 residues. The CDR3 sequence is CSSSFRGKETQYF. CDR3 DNA sequence: TGTTCCAGCAGCTTCAGGGGGAAAGAGACCCAGTACTTC. Together with reference TRBV7-9 and TRBJ2-5, the CDR3 gives the full variable domain: DTGVSQNPRHKITKRGQNVTFRCDPISEHNRLYWYRQTLGQGPEFLTYFQNEAQLEKSRLLSDRFSAERPKGSFSTLEIQRTEQGDSAMYLCSSSFRGKETQYFGPGTRLLVL.

The chain has TRBV5-6 and TRBJ2-1, with a possible D match to TRBD1 (5 bases). The germline V and J ends were trimmed by 0 bases and 7 bases, with 11 bases remaining between them. The CDR3 is 14 residues long. Germline assignment: CDR1 SGHDT and CDR2 YYEEEE. This CDR3 is CASSLGFGANEQFF. The CDR3 region has the DNA TGTGCCAGCAGCTTGGGCTTTGGGGCGAATGAGCAGTTCTTC.

The chain couples TRBV18 to TRBJ1-6; the match to TRBD1 covers 11 bases. Germline V lookup: CDR1 KGHSH, CDR2 LQKENI. The CDR3 runs to 20 residues. J lost 2 bases, V lost 6 bases, and 15 bases had no gene match. The CDR3 sequence is CASSPMKGQGVFTYNSPLHF. DNA for the CDR3: TGTGCCAGCTCCCCCATGAAGGGACAGGGGGTTTTTACCTATAATTCACCCCTCCACTTT.

The chain is built from TRBV7-9 and TRBJ1-1, with 7 bases lining up with TRBD1. The CDR3 has 14 amino acids. Germline V lookup: CDR1 SEHNR, CDR2 FQNEAQ (reference sequence). The junction had 4 bases not matched to a gene; V was cut back by 5 bases and J by 1 base. CDR3 sequence: CASSDDRENTEAFF. CDR3 sequence (DNA): TGTGCCAGCAGCGACGACAGGGAGAACACTGAAGCTTTCTTT.

This chain connects TRBV18 to TRBJ2-5; 11 bases are shared with TRBD2. Trimming at V came to 0 bases and at J to 1 base, leaving 1 base not matched to a gene. The CDR3 contains 16 residues. The germline gives CDR1 KGHSH, CDR2 LQKENI. CDR3 protein: CASSPPSGGAQETQYF. The DNA for the CDR3 is TGTGCCAGCTCACCACCTAGCGGGGGGGCCCAAGAGACCCAGTACTTC.

The J gene is TRBJ2-5, the V gene TRBV5-1; 8 nucleotides match TRBD1. The assigned J gene may be wrong: the sequence end matches TRBJ2-7 better. Germline V lookup: CDR1 SGHRS, CDR2 YFSETQ. This CDR3 is 12 amino acids long. The chain's CDR3 is CASRGQGYEQYF. In nucleotides, the CDR3 is TGCGCCAGCAGAGGACAGGGCTACGAGCAGTACTTC.

The V and J genes are TRBV28 and TRBJ2-7; 7 bases agree with TRBD2. V lost 5 bases and J lost 0; bases outside the gene matches: 13. The CDR3 totals 17 residues. Germline V gene data show CDR1 as MDHEN and CDR2 as SYDVKM. The CDR3 sequence: CASSNLRGTGGSYEQYV. The CDR3 DNA is TGTGCCAGCAGTAATCTACGGGGGACGGGAGGCTCCTACGAGCAGTACGTC.

CDR3 sequence (DNA): TGTGCCAGCAGTGGGTCAACAGGGAACGAAAAACTGTTTTTT. As protein: CASSGSTGNEKLFF. V and J are TRBV25-1 and TRBJ1-4; D perhaps matches TRBD1 (6 bases). Germline lookup yields CDR1 MGHDK and CDR2 SYGVNS. V lost 4 bases and J 8 bases, leaving 14 bases between the germline ends. The CDR3 contains 14 residues.

The chain carries TRBV4-1 and TRBJ2-5; 11 bases agree with TRBD1. The CDR3 runs 15 residues. V dropped 4 bases and J dropped 4; count of bases not matched to a gene: 5. CDR1 and CDR2 from the germline V gene are MGHRA and YSYEKL. Written as DNA, the CDR3 is TGCGCCAGCAGCCGGACAGGGGGCAGTGGAGAGACCCAGTACTTC. It encodes CASSRTGGSGETQYF.

The chain uses TRBV2 and TRBJ2-1; 10 nucleotides agree with TRBD2. V gave up 8 bases and J gave up 5 bases; unmatched junction bases: 12. The CDR3 totals 16 residues. CDR1 SNHLY and CDR2 FYNNEI come from the germline V gene. DNA of the CDR3: TGTGCCAGCGCTGGGTTGACGAGCGGGGGGGACAATGAGCAGTTCTTC. It is translated as CASAGLTSGGDNEQFF.

The V and J genes are TRBV6-5 and TRBJ2-7; unclear D gene. Trimming took 5 bases from V and 4 from J, leaving 9 bases between them. There are 12 residues in the CDR3. In germline, CDR1 is MNHEY, CDR2 SVGAGI. The DNA of the CDR3 is TGTGCCAGCAGTGAACGAGTATACGAGCAGTACTTC. Encoded protein: CASSERVYEQYF.

The chain couples TRBV5-1 to TRBJ2-5; unclear D gene. Trimming shortened V by 0 bases and J by 1 base, and 13 bases separated the two germline ends. This CDR3 comprises 16 residues. Germline V gene sequence: CDR1 SGHRS, CDR2 YFSETQ. For the CDR3, the DNA is TGCGCCAGCAGCTTGGGAGGATTAGCCGGCCAAGAGACCCAGTACTTC. Translation gives CASSLGGLAGQETQYF.

This chain joins TRBV27 and TRBJ2-7; TRBD1 matches at 10 bases. Trimming cost V 4 bases and J 6 bases; bases outside gene matches: 3. The germline CDR1 and CDR2 sequences are MNHEY and SMNVEV (reference sequence). The CDR3 is 13 residues long. This chain's CDR3 is CASSSGQGGEQYV. The CDR3 DNA sequence: TGTGCCAGCAGTTCCGGACAGGGGGGCGAGCAGTACGTC.

This rearrangement joins TRBV4-2 to TRBJ1-2; D unresolved. Trimming shortened V by 0 bases and J by 1 base, and 6 bases separated the two germline ends. Germline CDR1 LGHNA, CDR2 YNFKEQ. CDR3 length: 14 residues. The CDR3 is CASSQDKSNYGYTF. The CDR3 bases are TGTGCCAGCAGCCAAGACAAGAGTAACTATGGCTACACCTTC.

This CDR3 is CASSFGGSNQPQHF. The CDR3 coding sequence is TGTGCCAGCAGTTTCGGGGGGAGCAATCAGCCCCAGCATTTT. The V call is TRBV27, the J call TRBJ1-5, with a tentative D call TRBD1 (5 bases). Germline V gene sequence: CDR1 MNHEY, CDR2 SMNVEV (reference sequence). Trimming removed 3 bases from V and 1 base from J, with 7 bases in between. The CDR3 extends over 14 amino acids.

The rearrangement links TRBV6-5 to TRBJ1-1; D remains unclear. The CDR3 has 12 amino acids. Trimming took off 5 bases at V and 10 bases at J, with 14 bases between the two ends. Looked up from germline, CDR1 is MNHEY and CDR2 is SVGAGI. The CDR3 DNA follows: TGTGCCAGCAGTGAAGCCGCGGGAACAGCTTTCTTT. As protein: CASSEAAGTAFF.

This clone was detected once. V gene TRBV15 combines with J gene TRBJ1-2, with D perhaps matching TRBD1 (5 bases). The V gene lost 1 base and the J gene lost 5 bases, with 14 bases spanning the gap. Germline values: CDR1 LNHNV, CDR2 YYDKDF (reference sequence). The CDR3 totals 15 residues. Here the CDR3 DNA reads TGTGCCACCAGCAGAGTACCAGGGCCGGTTTATGGCTACACCTTC. Residues: CATSRVPGPVYGYTF.

The V call is TRBV2, the J call TRBJ1-3, with 8 bases identical to TRBD1. The V gene end was trimmed by 9 bases and the J gene end by 0 bases; junction bases not matched to a gene: 10. The CDR3 runs to 16 residues. The germline gives CDR1 SNHLY, CDR2 FYNNEI. CDR3 in amino acids: CARNRDRGFSGNTIYF. The CDR3 DNA follows: TGTGCCAGGAATAGAGACAGGGGCTTCTCTGGAAACACCATATATTTT.

The CDR3 DNA is TGCAGCGTTGGGCACGCAGACAGGTCAAACTACGAGCAGTACTTC. It yields the protein CSVGHADRSNYEQYF. The V call is TRBV29-1, the J call TRBJ2-7, with D possibly TRBD1 on 6 matching bases. Trimming stripped 4 bases from V and 3 bases from J, with 19 bases between. CDR3 length equals 15 residues. Per germline, CDR1 SQVTM and CDR2 ANQGSEA.

The rearrangement joins TRBV5-4 to TRBJ2-5; 8 bases agree with TRBD2. Unmatched junction bases numbered 4, after V lost 4 bases and J lost 2 bases. The CDR3 covers 14 residues. Germline V gives CDR1 SGHNT, CDR2 YYREEE (reference sequence). The CDR3 protein is CASSITSGQETQYF. CDR3 coding DNA: TGTGCCAGCAGCATCACTAGCGGTCAAGAGACCCAGTACTTC.